This record concerns one TCR beta chain sequence. This specimen belongs to a study of T-cell reconstitution after alpha-beta-depleted transplantation in children. Unique molecular identifiers tagged the TCRbeta library. One entry per CDR3 protein, called by TCRdb with MiXCR from the PCR reads. The data hold about 250,000 distinct CDR3 sequences, with approximately 24% observed a single time. The sequencing used PBMCs, mostly from graft donor cells, collected 360 days after TCRalphabeta/CD19-depleted stem cell transplant. The receptor comes from a female patient aged 2-9 years who had a stem cell transplant for congenital amegakaryocytic thrombocytopenia, so the T cells may come from the graft donor.

Here the CDR3 reads CASSQTLDQPQHF. DNA for the CDR3: TGTGCCAGCAGCCAAACGCTAGATCAGCCCCAGCATTTT. The J gene is TRBJ1-5, the V gene TRBV4-2; unclear D gene. Germline CDR1 is LGHNA and CDR2 is YNFKEQ. V dropped 2 bases and J dropped 5 bases, with 7 bases sitting between them. There are 13 residues in the CDR3.